Below, 19 T cell receptor beta chains from the same sample are listed, as sequenced in a study of blood T cells in healthy people across ages. A second PCR of 7 to 11 cycles used a sample-barcoded 5' primer and a J-beta primer mix. TCRdb fed the 5' RACE reads into MiXCR, producing one record per CDR3 protein. The sample lists hundreds of thousands of distinct CDR3 sequences; 45% to 60% were seen once. The sequenced material came from blood. These receptors were collected from a woman aged 80 or older in good health.

This clonotype was picked up many times. The CDR3 loop reads CASSQSGTKYNEQFF. Written as DNA, the CDR3 is TGTGCCAGCAGCCAAAGCGGGACCAAATACAATGAGCAGTTCTTC. The chain combines TRBV3-1 with TRBJ2-1; 7 nucleotides agree with TRBD2. The ends lost 2 bases at V and 4 bases at J; junction bases unmatched: 5. The CDR3 spans 15 residues. From germline, CDR1 is LGHDT and CDR2 YNNKEL (reference sequence).

In its sample, this clonotype was seen once. The chain carries TRBV29-1 and TRBJ2-5, with 11 bases fitting TRBD1. Germline V gene sequence: CDR1 SQVTM, CDR2 ANQGSEA. V shed 0 bases and J 4 bases; nucleotides not matched to a gene: 7. The CDR3 runs to 16 residues. The CDR3 DNA reads TGCAGCGTTGAAGATCTCAGGACAGGGGGCGGAGAGACCCAGTACTTC. Protein: CSVEDLRTGGGETQYF.

Details on this clonotype: A read error may be the cause here, since a much bigger clone is one base away. The chain has TRBV4-1 and TRBJ2-7; D remains ambiguous. CDR3 length: 15 residues. Germline V gives CDR1 MGHRA, CDR2 YSYEKL. Here the CDR3 reads CASSQAGANSCEQYF. CDR3 DNA: TGCGCCAGCAGCCAAGCAGGAGCGAACTCCTGCGAGCAGTACTTC.

The CDR3 loop is CASSNGGRNYGYTF. The CDR3 nucleotides are TGTGCCAGCAGCAATGGGGGGAGGAACTATGGCTACACCTTC. The genes are TRBV6-5 and TRBJ1-2; possible D gene TRBD1, 5 bases. Trimming removed 6 bases at V and 2 bases at J, with 13 bases between. CDR1 MNHEY and CDR2 SVGAGI come from the germline V gene. The CDR3 runs to 14 residues.

The genes are TRBV20-1 and TRBJ2-7, with 11 bases lining up with TRBD1. The CDR3 totals 13 residues. Germline CDR1 DFQATT, CDR2 SNEGSKA (reference sequence). V trimming: 1 base; J trimming: 6 bases; junction bases outside the gene matches: 2. CDR3 sequence reads: CSARAGTGGEQYF. In DNA, the CDR3 is TGCAGTGCTAGAGCCGGGACAGGGGGCGAGCAGTACTTC.

The rearrangement joins TRBV3-1 to TRBJ2-7; D is undetermined. The J call is in doubt because the DNA end fits TRBJ2-4 better. Germline V gives CDR1 LGHDT, CDR2 YNNKEL (reference sequence). The CDR3 spans 15 residues. Written as DNA, the CDR3 is TGTGCCAGCAGCCAAGGGTCCGGTCGGGAAAACATTCAGTACTTC. This codes for CASSQGSGRENIQYF.

With regard to this clonotype: Just one base apart from a much larger clone, this may be a read error. The chain couples TRBV5-4 to TRBJ2-3; tentatively, D is TRBD2 (5 bases). The CDR3 has 14 residues. Per germline, CDR1 SGHNT and CDR2 YYREEE (reference sequence). The CDR3 bases are TGTACCAGCAGCTTGCCTAGCCGGGGAGATACGCAGTATTTT. Protein sequence: CTSSLPSRGDTQYF.

This clonotype came up many times. Written as DNA, the CDR3 is TGCGCCAGCAGCCAAGATGCTAGCGGAGCTAGCACAGATACGCAGTATTTT. It translates to CASSQDASGASTDTQYF. The chain has TRBV4-1 and TRBJ2-3; 7 nucleotides line up with TRBD2. Germline loops: CDR1 MGHRA, CDR2 YSYEKL. J lost 0 bases, V lost 0 bases, and 6 bases had no gene match. There are 17 residues in the CDR3.

This clonotype has only a few counts. This chain joins TRBV20-1 and TRBJ2-3; TRBD2 matches at 8 bases. The CDR3 is made up of 14 amino acids. The V gene end was trimmed by 6 bases and the J gene end by 1 base; junction bases not matched to a gene: 6. Germline CDR1 is DFQATT and CDR2 is SNEGSKA (reference sequence). The CDR3 DNA follows: TGCAGTGCGAGTAGCGGGAAGGGCACAGATACGCAGTATTTT. Protein: CSASSGKGTDTQYF.

On this clonotype: A single base separates this from a much larger clone, so it may be a read error. V and J are TRBV2 and TRBJ2-1; TRBD1 agrees at 7 bases. The CDR3 consists of 11 residues. V dropped 7 bases and J dropped 13; count of bases not matched to a gene: 7. Germline loops: CDR1 SNHLY, CDR2 FYNNEI. CDR3 bases: TGTGCCAGCACTCAGGGGGAGACCCAGTTCTTC. Its translation: CASTQGETQFF. Full variable domain (rest looked up from reference TRBV2 and TRBJ2-1): EPEVTQTPSHQVTQMGQEVILRCVPISNHLYFYWYRQILGQKVEFLVSFYNNEISEKSEIFDDQFSVERPDGSNFTLKIRSTKLEDSAMYFCASTQGETQFFGPGTRLTVL.

J is TRBJ2-5 and V is TRBV25-1, with 8 bases matching TRBD1. The CDR3 loop spans 15 amino acids. After removal of 6 bases from V and 2 bases from J, the junction contained 8 bases not matched to a gene. CDR1 and CDR2 (germline): MGHDK, SYGVNS. The DNA for the CDR3 is TGTGCCAGCAGAGACCCGGGACAGGTGCAAGAGACCCAGTACTTC. This gives the protein CASRDPGQVQETQYF.

Note on this clonotype: A read error is possible here, since a much larger clone lies one base away. The gene calls are TRBV3-1 and TRBJ2-5, with a tentative D call TRBD2 (6 bases). Trimming removed 4 bases at V and 11 bases at J, with 23 bases between. This CDR3 is 15 amino acids long. The V gene's germline CDR1 is LGHDT and CDR2 YNNKEL (reference sequence). CDR3 region: CASSRSSGPNNEQYF. CDR3 sequence (DNA): TGTGCCAGCAGCCGTTCAAGCGGGCCGAACAATGAGCAGTACTTC.

J is TRBJ2-3 and V is TRBV28; TRBD2 might be the D (5 bases). V was shortened by 10 bases and J by 0 bases, with 14 bases between the two germline ends. CDR1 is MDHEN, CDR2 SYDVKM, per germline. The CDR3 covers 14 residues. CDR3 coding DNA: TGTGCCACATCCTTAGCGAGTAGCACAGATACGCAGTATTTT. Protein: CATSLASSTDTQYF.

As regards this clonotype: A much more abundant neighbour one base away suggests this may be a read error. The genes are TRBV29-1 and TRBJ2-5; possible D gene TRBD2, 6 bases. The CDR3 covers 13 residues. V lost 3 bases and J 5 bases, leaving 13 bases between the germline ends. Germline CDR1 and CDR2: SQVTM and ANQGSEA. The CDR3 spells CSVDRFGRETQYF. The CDR3 nucleotides are TGCAGCGTTGATAGGTTTGGGAGGGAGACCCAGTACTTC. The entire variable domain, with the rest obtained from reference TRBV29-1 and TRBJ2-5, is as follows: SAVISQKPSRDICQRGTSLTIQCQVDSQVTMMFWYRQQPGQSLTLIATANQGSEATYESGFVIDKFPISRPNLTFSTLTVSNMSPEDSSIYLCSVDRFGRETQYFGPGTRLLVL.

Note on this clonotype: This could be a read error, since a much larger clone is one nucleotide away. This chain links TRBV5-1 with TRBJ2-6, with 8 bases lining up with TRBD1. Germline CDR1 reads SGHRS; CDR2 reads YFSETQ. The CDR3 totals 17 residues. The CDR3 sequence is CASSSGTGNSGANALTF. CDR3 nucleotides: TGCGCCAGCAGCTCCGGGACAGGAAACTCTGGGGCCAACGCCCTGACTTTC.

The J gene is TRBJ2-1, the V gene TRBV5-1; D is possibly TRBD1 (5 bases). V was clipped by 6 bases and J by 3 bases, with 28 bases between them. Germline CDR1 is SGHRS and CDR2 is YFSETQ. CDR3 length: 19 amino acids. Here the CDR3 reads CASTPQGTTIGSGYNEQFF. In nucleotides, the CDR3 is TGCGCCAGCACCCCCCAGGGCACCACAATCGGTTCCGGCTACAATGAGCAGTTCTTC.

This clonotype was counted at least ten times. The chain joins TRBV6-5 to TRBJ1-2; a possible D gene is TRBD1 (5 bases). The V gene lost 5 bases and the J gene lost 1 base, with 14 bases spanning the gap. The CDR3 has 15 residues. Germline lookup yields CDR1 MNHEY and CDR2 SVGAGI. This CDR3 reads CASSSADTINYGYTF. CDR3 nucleotides: TGTGCCAGCAGTAGCGCGGACACTATTAACTATGGCTACACCTTC.

This clonotype appeared many times. The rearrangement links TRBV7-2 to TRBJ2-5; D unresolved. The V end was cut by 2 bases, the J end by 4 bases, with 8 bases between. Germline CDR1 SGHTA, CDR2 FQGNSA. The CDR3 contains 13 residues. CDR3 nucleotides: TGTGCCAGCAGCTTAACGTTTGCAGAGACCCAGTACTTC. Translation gives CASSLTFAETQYF.

The chain employs TRBV7-2 and TRBJ2-7; 8 nucleotides agree with TRBD2. The CDR3 runs 14 residues. The germline V gene has CDR1 SGHTA and CDR2 FQGNSA. Trimming at V came to 3 bases and at J to 3 bases, leaving 4 bases not matched to a gene. The CDR3 sequence is CASSFGGARYEQYF. CDR3 sequence (DNA): TGTGCCAGCAGCTTCGGGGGGGCCCGCTACGAGCAGTACTTC.